These 21 T cell receptor beta chains share one sample of origin, sequenced in a study of OX40 agonist ivuxolimab in advanced cancers. Method: immunoSEQ multiplex PCR; TCRdb's copy keeps in-frame clones and lacks some. The table lists approximately 77,000 clones, roughly nine tenths of them singletons. Specimen: CD4+ or CD8+ T cells sorted from blood, collected in a trial of the OX40 agonist ivuxolimab. These receptors originate from an adult with an advanced solid tumor such as melanoma, head and neck, liver or kidney cancer.

This chain links TRBV28 with TRBJ1-2, with 11 nucleotides matching TRBD1. The CDR3 has 13 residues. Looked up from germline, CDR1 is MDHEN and CDR2 is SYDVKM. Unmatched junction bases numbered 6, after V lost 11 bases and J lost 4 bases. CDR3 DNA sequence: TGTGCCGCCGGACAGGGGGCCCTCTATGGCTACACCTTC. It codes for CAAGQGALYGYTF.

The chain carries TRBV7-9 and TRBJ2-5, with 9 bases lining up with TRBD1. This CDR3 spans 14 amino acids. In germline, CDR1 is SEHNR, CDR2 FQNEAQ (reference sequence). Trimming took 5 bases from V and 5 from J; bases not matched to a gene: 6. The DNA for the CDR3 is TGTGCCAGCAGCGAACAGGGGGCGGGGGAGACCCAGTACTTC. As protein: CASSEQGAGETQYF.

The chain has TRBV5-1 and TRBJ2-4; 13 positions agree with TRBD2. The trim removed 3 bases at V and 7 bases at J, leaving 7 bases unmatched. Germline CDR1 is SGHRS and CDR2 is YFSETQ. The CDR3 is made up of 16 amino acids. CDR3 nucleotide sequence: TGCGCCAGCAGCTCGGGACTAGCGGGATCTGGGAACATTCAGTACTTC. This gives the protein CASSSGLAGSGNIQYF.

The chain joins TRBV7-2 to TRBJ2-1; TRBD2 agrees at 7 bases. The CDR3 contains 15 residues. J lost 2 bases, V lost 0 bases, and 1 base had no gene match. The germline gives CDR1 SGHTA, CDR2 FQGNSA. The CDR3 sequence: CASSLAGGAYNEQFF. CDR3 nucleotide sequence: TGTGCCAGCAGCTTAGCGGGGGGGGCCTACAATGAGCAGTTCTTC. Full variable domain (remainder filled in from reference TRBV7-2 and TRBJ2-1): GAGVSQSPSNKVTEKGKDVELRCDPISGHTALYWYRQSLGQGLEFLIYFQGNSAPDKSGLPSDRFSAERTGGSVSTLTIQRTQQEDSAVYLCASSLAGGAYNEQFFGPGTRLTVL.

This chain uses TRBV6-5 with TRBJ1-1; D possibly corresponds to TRBD1 (6 bases). Trimming removed 10 bases from V and 0 bases from J, with 12 bases in between. Germline loops: CDR1 MNHEY, CDR2 SVGAGI. This CDR3 contains 13 residues. The CDR3 nucleotides are TGTGCCACTGGGGGCCAAATGAACACTGAAGCTTTCTTT. Its protein is CATGGQMNTEAFF.

This rearrangement joins TRBV5-4 to TRBJ2-7, with 11 nucleotides matching TRBD1. Unmatched junction bases numbered 3, after V lost 4 bases and J lost 3 bases. There are 14 residues in the CDR3. CDR1 is SGHNT, CDR2 YYREEE, per germline (reference sequence). The CDR3 coding sequence is TGTGCCAGCAGCAGGGGGACAGGGGGCTACGAGCAGTACTTC. Translated: CASSRGTGGYEQYF.

The gene calls are TRBV4-3 and TRBJ2-7; D not certain. In germline, CDR1 is LGHNA, CDR2 YSLEER. The CDR3 totals 13 residues. Trimming removed 0 bases at V and 2 bases at J, with 5 bases between. The CDR3 region is CASSQDLPYEQYF. In DNA form, the CDR3 reads TGCGCCAGCAGCCAAGATTTGCCCTACGAGCAGTACTTC.

The chain joins TRBV11-3 to TRBJ2-2; 12 bases fit TRBD1. Looked up from germline, CDR1 is SGHNT and CDR2 is YENEEA. The CDR3 is 19 amino acids. The junction had 9 bases not matched to a gene; V was cut back by 0 bases and J by 4 bases. The CDR3 is CASSLEGTGQGATTGELFF. The CDR3 nucleotides read TGTGCCAGCAGCTTAGAGGGTACGGGACAGGGGGCGACCACCGGGGAGCTGTTTTTT.

The V call is TRBV19, the J call TRBJ2-2, with 7 bases aligning to TRBD2. From germline, CDR1 is LNHDA and CDR2 SQIVND (reference sequence). The CDR3 has 16 amino acids. With V trimmed by 4 bases and J by 1 base, 6 bases remained unmatched. CDR3 amino acids: CASSNSAGVNTGELFF. In DNA form, the CDR3 reads TGTGCCAGTAGTAACTCCGCGGGAGTGAACACCGGGGAGCTGTTTTTT. Combining the CDR3 with reference TRBV19 and TRBJ2-2 gives the whole variable domain DGGITQSPKYLFRKEGQNVTLSCEQNLNHDAMYWYRQDPGQGLRLIYYSQIVNDFQKGDIAEGYSVSREKKESFPLTVTSAQKNPTAFYLCASSNSAGVNTGELFFGEGSRLTVL.

The chain carries TRBV4-1 and TRBJ1-2, with unresolved D. The CDR3 has 13 amino acids. Germline CDR1 MGHRA, CDR2 YSYEKL. V lost 0 bases to trimming and J lost 8 bases, with 10 bases between them. The CDR3 is CASSQDRRYGYTF. CDR3 DNA sequence: TGCGCCAGCAGCCAAGACAGACGTTACGGCTACACCTTC.

This clone appeared a few times. The chain recombines TRBV10-1 with TRBJ1-2; 9 nucleotides agree with TRBD1. Germline loops: CDR1 WNHNN, CDR2 SYGVQD (reference sequence). With V trimmed by 0 bases and J by 6 bases, 8 bases remained unmatched. This CDR3 is 16 amino acids long. The CDR3 loop is CASSESLTGGMDGYTF. DNA of the CDR3: TGCGCCAGCAGTGAGTCCCTGACAGGGGGAATGGATGGCTACACCTTC.

This clone was seen just once. The J gene is TRBJ2-2, the V gene TRBV29-1; 14 bases are a match to TRBD2. Germline values: CDR1 SQVTM, CDR2 ANQGSEA. V dropped 7 bases and J dropped 6; count of bases not matched to a gene: 4. The CDR3 is made up of 14 amino acids. DNA for the CDR3: TGCAGCGCCGGGACTAGCGGGAGCCCCGGGGAGCTGTTTTTT. Translation: CSAGTSGSPGELFF.

The chain is built from TRBV29-1 and TRBJ2-3, with 15 bases fitting TRBD2. This CDR3 has 15 amino acids. The J segment lost 4 bases and the V segment lost 7 bases, leaving 6 bases of the junction unmatched. Germline lookup yields CDR1 SQVTM and CDR2 ANQGSEA. CDR3 nucleotides: TGCAGCGGGGGGACTAGCGGGAGGCTCTCAGATACGCAGTATTTT. It yields the protein CSGGTSGRLSDTQYF.

The chain employs TRBV7-9 and TRBJ2-7; 8 bases align to TRBD2. Germline CDR1 SEHNR, CDR2 FQNEAQ (reference sequence). The CDR3 contains 13 residues. Trimming at V came to 6 bases and at J to 2 bases, leaving 3 bases not matched to a gene. The CDR3 DNA follows: TGTGCCAGCAGTTTTAGCGGGACCTACGAGCAGTACTTC. Translated: CASSFSGTYEQYF. Based on the CDR3 plus reference TRBV7-9 and TRBJ2-7, the full variable domain is DTGVSQNPRHKITKRGQNVTFRCDPISEHNRLYWYRQTLGQGPEFLTYFQNEAQLEKSRLLSDRFSAERPKGSFSTLEIQRTEQGDSAMYLCASSFSGTYEQYFGPGTRLTVT.

The rearrangement joins TRBV19 to TRBJ1-1; D is possibly TRBD1 (6 bases). The CDR3 spans 16 residues. V dropped 5 bases and J dropped 4 bases, with 20 bases sitting between them. Germline assignment: CDR1 LNHDA and CDR2 SQIVND (reference sequence). In DNA form, the CDR3 reads TGTGCCAGTAGTCTCGGAACAACCACAGGGATCACTGAAGCTTTCTTT. This encodes CASSLGTTTGITEAFF.

The chain carries TRBV11-2 and TRBJ2-7; tentatively, D is TRBD1 or TRBD2 (5 bases each). The CDR3 totals 14 residues. Between the trimmed V and J ends, which lost 1 base and 4 bases, there was a span of 11 bases. Germline V gene lookup returns CDR1 SGHAT and CDR2 FQNNGV. The CDR3: CASSLGGPPYEQYF. CDR3 nucleotide sequence: TGTGCCAGCAGCTTAGGGGGACCACCTTACGAGCAGTACTTC.

The genes are TRBV30 and TRBJ1-1; 7 bases are shared with TRBD1. Germline values: CDR1 GTSNPN, CDR2 SVGIG (reference sequence). The J segment lost 7 bases and the V segment lost 3 bases, leaving 8 bases of the junction unmatched. The CDR3 sequence is 13 residues long. CDR3 nucleotides: TGTGCCTGGAGCCAGGGGGTAACATATGAAGCTTTCTTT. This gives the protein CAWSQGVTYEAFF.

The CDR3 here is CASSIQGGAGANVLTF. DNA for the CDR3: TGTGCCAGTAGTATTCAAGGGGGCGCTGGGGCCAACGTCCTGACTTTC. V is TRBV19 and J is TRBJ2-6; 7 nucleotides match TRBD1. CDR3 size: 16 residues. Unmatched junction bases numbered 4, after V lost 3 bases and J lost 2 bases. The germline V gene encodes CDR1 LNHDA and CDR2 SQIVND (reference sequence).

The rearrangement links TRBV11-2 to TRBJ1-2, with 8 nucleotides matching TRBD1. Germline-derived CDR1 and CDR2 are SGHAT and FQNNGV. This CDR3 comprises 16 residues. V gave up 1 base and J gave up 4 bases; unmatched junction bases: 8. CDR3 region: CASSLGGTGGIYGYTF. The CDR3 DNA sequence: TGTGCCAGCAGCTTAGGTGGGACAGGAGGAATCTATGGCTACACCTTC. The variable domain in full, completed from reference TRBV11-2 and TRBJ1-2, reads EAGVAQSPRYKIIEKRQSVAFWCNPISGHATLYWYQQILGQGPKLLIQFQNNGVVDDSQLPKDRFSAERLKGVDSTLKIQPAKLEDSAVYLCASSLGGTGGIYGYTFGSGTRLTVV.

The chain combines TRBV5-4 with TRBJ2-7, with D possibly called TRBD1 or TRBD2 (5 bases each). The CDR3 is 13 residues long. Trimming cost V 0 bases and J 7 bases, with 11 bases left between them. Germline V gene lookup returns CDR1 SGHNT and CDR2 YYREEE (reference sequence). CDR3 DNA sequence: TGTGCCAGCAGCTTGGCCGGGGCAGAAGAGCAGTACTTC. Protein sequence: CASSLAGAEEQYF.

Worth noting for this clone: One end of the junction fails to match germline, which may point to a read error. The CDR3 DNA reads TGTGCTAGCAGCTTGGGACTAGCGGGAGTATCAGAGACCCAGTACTTC. It encodes CASSLGLAGVSETQYF. The chain carries TRBV7-7 and TRBJ2-5; 14 bases fit TRBD2. This CDR3 has 16 amino acids. Germline V gene sequence: CDR1 SSHAT, CDR2 FNYEAQ (reference sequence).